The clone carrying this TCR beta chain turned up a few times. These data come from a study of long-term antiretroviral therapy in people with HIV. V dropped 5 bases and J dropped 3 bases, with 8 bases sitting between them. CDR3 length: 13 amino acids. Germline CDR1 reads MNHEY; CDR2 reads SMNVEV (reference sequence). Researchers report immunoSEQ v3.0 was run at survey level. Per sample, sequencing targeted roughly 40,000-50,000 T-cell genomes. Libraries were prepared by immunoSEQ multiplex PCR; TCRdb keeps only in-frame clonotypes and omits some of them. Seen here are around 30,000 clones, 80% to 85% observed once, and the top ten hold roughly 6.7%.

The rearrangement joins TRBV27 to TRBJ1-3; D unclear. The sequence derives from a man aged 18-30 years with HIV. This specimen consisted of unsorted PBMCs, obtained 0.4 years after starting antiretroviral therapy. The CDR3 sequence is CASSGRFGNTIYF. The CDR3 DNA follows: TGTGCCAGCAGTGGCCGGTTTGGAAACACCATATATTTT.